Given below is one T cell receptor (beta chain) in context. CDR1 is SGHNT and CDR2 is YENEEA in the germline V gene. V lost 1 base and J lost 7; bases outside the gene matches: 15. This CDR3 comprises 18 residues. The protocol was immunoSEQ multiplex PCR, while the TCRdb copy is restricted to in-frame clones and leaves out a portion. The table lists 5,800 or so clones, around 81% of them singletons. This sample was taken from a study of immune evolution from preneoplasia to lung adenocarcinoma. Sequencing input: FFPE normal lung tissue adjacent to the tumor. This clonotype was obtained from a person between 45 and 75 years old with lung adenocarcinoma. This rearrangement joins TRBV11-3 to TRBJ2-1, with 8 nucleotides matching TRBD1. CDR3 region: CASSLAGGGLGSMNEQFF. CDR3 DNA sequence: TGTGCCAGCAGCTTAGCAGGGGGCGGCTTGGGTAGCATGAATGAGCAGTTCTTC. The complete variable domain, with remaining parts taken from reference TRBV11-3 and TRBJ2-1, reads EAGVVQSPRYKIIEKKQPVAFWCNPISGHNTLYWYLQNLGQGPELLIRYENEEAVDDSQLPKDRFSAERLKGVDSTLKIQPAELGDSAVYLCASSLAGGGLGSMNEQFFGPGTRLTVL.